The clone carrying this T cell receptor beta chain was counted at least ten times. Trimming took off 8 bases at V and 3 bases at J, with 16 bases between the two ends. Germline CDR1 is MNHEY and CDR2 is SMNVEV (reference sequence). The CDR3 consists of 15 residues. TCRdb re-called the 5' RACE reads with MiXCR, one entry per CDR3 protein. The repertoire holds tens of thousands of distinct CDR3 sequences, with over 5% as singletons. The data were taken from a study of spatial heterogeneity in lung cancer. Time point meaning: blood at routine non-recurrence follow-up after resection. This receptor was taken from a female donor with early-stage non-small cell lung cancer. This chain uses TRBV27 with TRBJ2-2; D ambiguous. Sample: PBMCs, taken at follow-up. CDR3 loop: CASRPDRFDTGELFF. The CDR3 DNA reads TGTGCCAGCCGTCCTGATCGGTTTGACACCGGGGAGCTGTTTTTT.